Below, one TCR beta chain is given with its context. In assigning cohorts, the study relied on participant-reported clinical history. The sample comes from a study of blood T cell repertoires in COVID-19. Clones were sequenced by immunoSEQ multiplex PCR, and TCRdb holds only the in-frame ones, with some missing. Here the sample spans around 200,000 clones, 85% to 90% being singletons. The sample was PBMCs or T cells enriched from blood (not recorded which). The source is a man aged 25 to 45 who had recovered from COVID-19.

CDR3 nucleotides: TGTGCCAGCAGTGACCTGCCGGTCGAGCAGTACTTC. It is translated as CASSDLPVEQYF. The chain is built from TRBV6-4 and TRBJ2-7; D not certain. This CDR3 has 12 residues. Trimming removed 2 bases at V and 6 bases at J, with 8 bases between. The germline CDR1 and CDR2 sequences are MRHNA and SNTAGT.